A single sample gave rise to the 10 T cell receptor beta chains below, sequenced in a study of blood T cell repertoires in COVID-19. TCRdb's table, derived via immunoSEQ multiplex PCR, lists solely in-frame clones and lacks some. The repertoire holds roughly 130,000 clones, with around 86% as singletons. Sequences were obtained from peripheral blood. These receptors originate from a man aged 35-49 years with acute or convalescent COVID-19.

The chain links TRBV7-2 to TRBJ2-7; D may be TRBD2 (6 bases). The CDR3 sequence is 14 residues long. Trimming stripped 4 bases from V and 6 bases from J, with 16 bases between. Germline assignment: CDR1 SGHTA and CDR2 FQGNSA. DNA of the CDR3: TGTGCCAGCAGCTCCGGCTTCCTAGCGAGCGAGCAGTACTTC. Protein product: CASSSGFLASEQYF.

This clone has just one count. The rearrangement uses TRBV5-8 and TRBJ2-3; D might be TRBD1 (5 bases). V was trimmed by 4 bases and J by 3 bases, leaving 12 bases between them. The CDR3 runs 14 residues. The germline gives CDR1 SGHTS, CDR2 YDEGEE. The CDR3 is CASSRLQGTDTQYF. The CDR3 DNA reads as TGTGCCAGCAGCCGCCTCCAGGGAACAGATACGCAGTATTTT.

This clone was observed a single time. The rearrangement joins TRBV27 to TRBJ1-6; D possibly corresponds to TRBD1 (6 bases). The CDR3 is 17 amino acids. Between the trimmed V and J ends, which lost 5 bases and 0 bases, there was a span of 14 bases. CDR1 MNHEY and CDR2 SMNVEV come from the germline V gene (reference sequence). CDR3 nucleotides: TGTGCCAGCAGTCCGGACAGTCTATTCTCCTATAATTCACCCCTCCACTTT. This codes for CASSPDSLFSYNSPLHF.

The rearrangement uses TRBV9 and TRBJ2-3, with 7 bases aligning to TRBD2. V lost 3 bases and J lost 0; bases outside the gene matches: 7. The CDR3 is 16 residues long. Germline values: CDR1 SGDLS, CDR2 YYNGEE. The CDR3 sequence: CASSERAGVSTDTQYF. CDR3 nucleotides: TGTGCCAGCAGCGAAAGGGCGGGAGTTAGCACAGATACGCAGTATTTT.

The chain combines TRBV7-9 with TRBJ2-7; possible D gene TRBD2, 5 bases. V was clipped by 5 bases and J by 7 bases, with 15 bases between them. The CDR3 extends over 13 amino acids. Germline V CDR1 and CDR2: SEHNR, FQNEAQ (reference sequence). The CDR3 DNA reads as TGTGCCAGCAGCCCAAGACTCCCGGGGGAGCAGTACTTC. This sequence encodes CASSPRLPGEQYF.

The chain couples TRBV18 to TRBJ1-3; possibly TRBD1 for D (5 bases). The CDR3 is 16 residues long. Germline loops: CDR1 KGHSH, CDR2 LQKENI. Trimming removed 1 base from V and 2 bases from J, with 12 bases in between. In nucleotides, the CDR3 is TGTGCCAGCTCACCACGTGACAGCTTAGCTGGAAACACCATATATTTT. It translates to CASSPRDSLAGNTIYF.

The chain has TRBV6-2 or TRBV6-3 and TRBJ2-5; 7 nucleotides agree with TRBD1. V lost 5 bases, J lost 3 bases, and 3 bases stayed unmatched. CDR3 length: 13 amino acids. CDR1 is MNHEY and CDR2 is SVGEGT in the germline V gene. The CDR3: CASSRDSEETQYF. The CDR3 nucleotides are TGTGCCAGCAGTCGGGACAGCGAAGAGACCCAGTACTTC.

The chain employs TRBV7-2 and TRBJ1-2, with a tentative D call TRBD1 (6 bases). Trimming pared 5 bases from V and 7 bases from J, leaving 14 bases between. In germline, CDR1 is SGHTA, CDR2 FQGNSA. This CDR3 is built from 13 residues. The CDR3, as DNA: TGTGCCAGCAGCCTAAACAGGGATTCTGGCTACACCTTC. As protein: CASSLNRDSGYTF.

The chain combines TRBV12-3 or TRBV12-4 with TRBJ1-2; 7 bases are a match to TRBD1. V shed 5 bases, J shed 4 bases, and the junction held 4 bases outside the gene matches. The length of the CDR3 is 13 residues. The CDR3, as DNA: TGTGCCAGCAGTGGGGACAGCTTCTATGGCTACACCTTC. It specifies CASSGDSFYGYTF.

In its sample, this clone was seen a few times. The chain recombines TRBV29-1 with TRBJ1-2; D unresolved. Between the trimmed V and J ends, which lost 7 bases and 9 bases, there was a span of 21 bases. The CDR3 extends over 13 amino acids. In germline, CDR1 is SQVTM, CDR2 ANQGSEA. This CDR3 reads CSASGGFRSRYTF. DNA of the CDR3: TGCAGCGCATCAGGAGGGTTTCGTTCCCGCTACACCTTC.